These T cell receptor beta chains were read from a single sample in a study of PD-1 blockade in mismatch repair-deficient tumors. Using immunoSEQ multiplex PCR, the repertoire was profiled, and TCRdb retains in-frame clones only, with some absent. The table lists under 75,000 clones, about nine tenths of them singletons, with over 11% in the top ten. The material was peripheral blood, obtained 52 weeks after starting pembrolizumab. The receptors derive from an adult with mismatch repair-deficient cancer. CDR3s include the opening cysteine and the closing phenylalanine or tryptophan. Fields, in order: CDR3 length, V gene, clone size, J gene, D gene, CDR3 protein, CDR3 DNA. The D gene is left open where the match is weak. Some rows have no size entry. The others give once, few or many, or a class for an expanded clone.

>14|TRBV7-9|once|TRBJ2-7|TRBD2
CASSSPGGFHEQYF
TGTGCCAGCAGCTCCCCCGGGGGGTTCCACGAGCAGTACTTC
>16|TRBV5-4|-|TRBJ1-1|-
CASSLRGRVMNTEAFF
TGTGCCAGCAGCTTACGAGGGCGGGTCATGAACACTGAAGCTTTCTTT
>14|TRBV6-6|once|TRBJ2-1|TRBD2
CASSYWSGGGEQFF
TGTGCCAGCAGTTATTGGAGCGGGGGGGGTGAGCAGTTCTTC
>13|TRBV9|-|TRBJ2-7|-
CASSERDTREQYF
TGTGCCAGCAGCGAACGGGACACTCGCGAGCAGTACTTC
>15|TRBV28|-|TRBJ1-2|-
CASSLAGGQYYGYTF
TGTGCCAGCAGCCTCGCCGGGGGCCAGTACTATGGCTACACCTTC
>14|TRBV29-1|-|TRBJ2-7|TRBD2
CSVEVSGSGYEQYF
TGCAGCGTTGAAGTTAGCGGGAGTGGCTACGAGCAGTACTTC
>15|TRBV6-5|-|TRBJ2-1|-
CASSYFSAGHNEQFF
TGTGCCAGCAGTTACTTTTCGGCGGGTCACAATGAGCAGTTCTTC
>15|TRBV5-4|once|TRBJ2-1|TRBD2
CASSSRTSVRNEQFF
TGTGCCAGCAGCTCTCGGACTAGCGTGAGGAATGAGCAGTTCTTC
>15|TRBV9|-|TRBJ2-3|TRBD2
CASSVGGSGRATQYF
TGTGCCAGCAGCGTAGGAGGAAGCGGGAGAGCGACGCAGTATTTT
>15|TRBV7-6|-|TRBJ2-1|-
CASSFRLGRYNEQFF
TGTGCCAGCAGCTTTAGACTAGGAAGGTACAATGAGCAGTTCTTC
>15|TRBV5-4|-|TRBJ2-7|TRBD1
CASSLPGQGGNLQYF
TGTGCCAGCAGCTTACCGGGACAGGGAGGGAACTTACAGTACTTC
>13|TRBV5-1|-|TRBJ2-7|TRBD1
CASSSRGQHEQYF
TGCGCCAGCAGCTCCAGGGGGCAGCACGAGCAGTACTTC
>15|TRBV11-2|-|TRBJ2-3|-
CASSLDRTVTDTQYF
TGTGCCAGCAGCTTAGATCGCACAGTGACCGATACGCAGTATTTT
>13|TRBV30|-|TRBJ1-2|-
CAWNAGEVDGYTF
TGTGCCTGGAACGCAGGGGAGGTCGATGGCTACACCTTC
>16|TRBV12-5|once|TRBJ2-3|-
CASGLPYRSGTDTQYF
TGTGCTAGTGGTTTGCCCTACCGTTCGGGTACAGATACGCAGTATTTT
>18|TRBV4-3|-|TRBJ2-1|-
CASSQEWDFGPRYNEQFF
TGCGCCAGCAGCCAAGAATGGGACTTTGGACCCCGGTACAATGAGCAGTTCTTC
>12|TRBV5-4|-|TRBJ2-1|-
CASSLNSNEQFF
TGTGCCAGCAGCTTGAATTCTAATGAGCAGTTCTTC
>13|TRBV30|-|TRBJ2-7|-
CAWRGRWGYEQYF
TGTGCCTGGAGGGGGAGATGGGGCTACGAGCAGTACTTC
>14|TRBV21-1|few|TRBJ2-7|-
CASSKVPPFYEQYF
TGTGCCAGCAGCAAAGTACCGCCCTTCTACGAGCAGTACTTC
>18|TRBV5-1|-|TRBJ2-2|TRBD2
CASSLVSSGHLGGGELFF
TGCGCCAGCAGCTTGGTATCTAGCGGTCATCTTGGGGGCGGGGAGCTGTTTTTT
>14|TRBV5-4|-|TRBJ1-2|-
CASSFGGADYGYTF
TGTGCCAGCAGCTTCGGGGGCGCAGATTATGGCTACACCTTC
>12|TRBV2|-|TRBJ2-3|-
CASIDSGYTQYF
TGTGCCAGCATCGACAGTGGTTATACGCAGTATTTT
>13|TRBV4-3|-|TRBJ2-5|-
CASSRSKEETQYF
TGCGCCAGCAGCCGCTCTAAGGAAGAGACCCAGTACTTC
>16|TRBV5-1|-|TRBJ2-3|-
CASSPDPSGATDTQYF
TGCGCCAGCAGCCCGGACCCAAGTGGGGCCACAGATACGCAGTATTTT
>16|TRBV5-1|-|TRBJ2-5|TRBD2
CASSWGVAGVGETQYF
TGCGCCAGCAGCTGGGGGGTAGCGGGAGTAGGAGAGACCCAGTACTTC
>18|TRBV7-2|few|TRBJ2-1|TRBD2
CASSLASGRASATNEQFF
TGTGCCAGCAGCTTAGCTAGCGGGAGGGCCTCGGCTACCAATGAGCAGTTCTTC